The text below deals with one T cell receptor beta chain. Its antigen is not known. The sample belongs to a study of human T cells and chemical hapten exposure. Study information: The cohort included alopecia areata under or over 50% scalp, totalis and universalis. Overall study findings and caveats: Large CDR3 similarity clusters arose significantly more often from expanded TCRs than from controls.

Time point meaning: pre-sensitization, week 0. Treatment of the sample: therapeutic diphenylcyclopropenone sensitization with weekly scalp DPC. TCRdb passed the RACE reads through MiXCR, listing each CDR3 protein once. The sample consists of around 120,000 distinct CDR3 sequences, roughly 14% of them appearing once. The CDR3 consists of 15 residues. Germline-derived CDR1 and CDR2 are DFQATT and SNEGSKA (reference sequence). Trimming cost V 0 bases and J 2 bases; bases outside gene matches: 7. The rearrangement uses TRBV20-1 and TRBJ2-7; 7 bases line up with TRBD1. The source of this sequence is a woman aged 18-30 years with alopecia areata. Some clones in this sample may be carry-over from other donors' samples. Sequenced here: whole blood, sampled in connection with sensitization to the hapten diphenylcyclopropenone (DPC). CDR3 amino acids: CSARDPSRGPYEQYF. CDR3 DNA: TGCAGTGCTAGAGACCCATCGAGGGGGCCCTACGAGCAGTACTTC.